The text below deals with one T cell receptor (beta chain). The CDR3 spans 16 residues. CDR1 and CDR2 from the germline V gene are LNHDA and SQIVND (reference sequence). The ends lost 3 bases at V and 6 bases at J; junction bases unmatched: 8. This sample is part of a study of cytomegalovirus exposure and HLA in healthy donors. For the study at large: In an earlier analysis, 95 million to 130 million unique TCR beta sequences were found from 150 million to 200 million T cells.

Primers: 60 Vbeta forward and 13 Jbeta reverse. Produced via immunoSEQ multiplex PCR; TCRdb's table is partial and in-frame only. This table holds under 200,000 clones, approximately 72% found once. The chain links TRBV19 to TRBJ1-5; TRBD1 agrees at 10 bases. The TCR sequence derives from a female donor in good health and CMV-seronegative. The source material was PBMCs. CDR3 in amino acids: CASSIIPTGGGQPQHF. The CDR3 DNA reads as TGTGCCAGTAGTATCATACCGACAGGGGGCGGTCAGCCCCAGCATTTT. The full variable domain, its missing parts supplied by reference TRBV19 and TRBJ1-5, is DGGITQSPKYLFRKEGQNVTLSCEQNLNHDAMYWYRQDPGQGLRLIYYSQIVNDFQKGDIAEGYSVSREKKESFPLTVTSAQKNPTAFYLCASSIIPTGGGQPQHFGDGTRLSIL.